This TCR beta chain was sequenced in a study of cytomegalovirus exposure and HLA in healthy donors (dated by TCRdb to about 2017). For the wider study: An earlier analysis of several hundred of the donors reported 276 Gb of sequence data and 117 million unique TCR beta sequences from 190 million or so T cells. Across 398 genotyped donors of the cohort, an average of approximately 240,000 unique TCR beta nucleotide sequences per donor were sequenced, and around 20% of those sequences were non-productive. A later genetic analysis took genome-wide SNP genotypes for about 55% of the 666 donors and used that subset as a discovery cohort. The study was designed to test whether signatures of past pathogen exposure could be identified by cataloging public T cell receptors. Roughly 300 gigabases of sequencing data and approximately 85 million unique TCR sequences were included in an early release covering around 600 HLA-typed donors. Typing coverage differed by locus: A, B, C, DRB1 and DQB1 were typed in roughly 620-630 donors, DQA1 in about 500, DPA1 in approximately 610, and DPB1 in 400 to 490. Among the roughly 390 genotyped donors, 75% to 90% belonged to the genetic ancestry cluster associated with self-reported Caucasian donors. Five DR-DQ haplotypes were treated as single units for association and clustering because of strong linkage in the cohort. The study profiled the T cell repertoires of around 700 subjects by immunosequencing and related them to cytomegalovirus serostatus. Rather than drawing on any new phenotypic data, the later analysis identified candidate immune exposures from TCR beta sequences and the way those sequences occurred across donors. A separate validation cohort of about 110 different subjects was used in addition to the approximately 700-subject first cohort. All discovery cohort repertoires had been generated using a single sequencing platform. In a later analysis, previously published TCR beta repertoires from several hundred donors were re-analyzed and high-resolution HLA genotyping was added so that TCR occurrence patterns could be studied. The study combined high-throughput TCR immunosequencing, statistical association of individual TCRs with disease status, and machine learning to predict cytomegalovirus infection status. To decide whether each TCR beta V gene segment behaved as functional or pseudogenic, an earlier analysis of some 570 of the donors relied on high-throughput TCR beta sequencing. HLA typing covered class I and class II loci at four-digit resolution. Donor age, sex, ethnicity and CMV serostatus were collected together with the repertoire data. Results the study describes overall, beyond this receptor: In a later analysis, several top co-occurrence clusters were reported to appear linked to parvovirus B19, influenza, CMV and Epstein-Barr virus. In vitro tests confirmed that three of the cytomegalovirus-associated TCR beta chains recognize cytomegalovirus antigens. The classifier was reported to diagnose cytomegalovirus status with high specificity and sensitivity in both the original and validation cohorts. A cluster of highly shared sequence variants was judged likely to be a technical artifact of the sequencing pipeline. The authors suggested that the approach could potentially be extended to other disease states and immunological phenotypes. In an earlier analysis of 587 of the donors, most TCR beta V segments appeared in productive rearrangements about 87% or about 30% of the time, broadly matching IMGT annotations. Some IMGT-functional V segments, including TRBV6-2 and TRBV6-3, could not be told apart with the 87-base-pair reads, so those segments were excluded. Because counts were too low, roughly 16 rarely observed V segments, including chromosome 9 orphons, were excluded from the earlier analysis of several hundred of the donors. Because HLA typing was unavailable for some donors at each locus, only the typed subset was used in association tests. A later analysis found that most CMV-associated TCR beta chains appeared HLA-restricted, with HLA associations seemingly driven largely by CMV exposure. When HLA alleles, especially DR and DQ, strongly co-occurred, attributing TCR associations to individual alleles was difficult. In a later genetic analysis, fewer N-insertions in productive TCRs were reported among donors in an Asian-associated ancestry cluster than the 666-donor mean. Compared with equally common non-associated chains, HLA-associated TCR beta chains in a later analysis were more clonally expanded and had lower generation probabilities. In this cohort, only TCR beta chains were sequenced, and detectable features were limited by the absence of alpha or paired-chain data. Specific HLA alleles were associated with 16,951 TCR beta sequences at a false discovery rate of 0.05 in a later analysis. In a later genetic analysis, a missense DCLRE1C variant was associated with V-gene and J-gene trimming of TCR beta chains, and the association was replicated in an independent cohort. The study listed 150 to 200 TCR beta chains as associated with cytomegalovirus. Linkage disequilibrium might explain the correlated functional status among segregating V segments, but an unknown experimental factor could not be ruled out. According to a later analysis, TCR association rates differed among HLA loci, with DRB1 alleles showing the most associated TCRs and HLA-C alleles showing the fewest. A further reported finding was that TCR beta sequences accurately predicted the HLA-A and HLA-B alleles for most subjects in the first cohort. The presence/absence analyses assumed that sequencing depth was roughly uniform across donors, and that assumption may not be true. For the cohort, immune exposure information was limited to CMV serostatus. Across donors, most TCR sequences were observed very rarely, whereas some public TCRs were present in many individuals.

Libraries were made using the immunoSEQ multiplex PCR assay. A mixture of 60 forward primers for TCR Vbeta segments and 13 reverse primers for TCR Jbeta segments was used in the multiplex PCR. The CDR3 region of rearranged TCR beta genes was amplified from genomic DNA with a multiplex PCR assay. On the Illumina HiSeq System, the amplified TCR beta libraries were sequenced as 87-base-pair reads. The authors' analysis ran thus. A later analysis counted 75 million to 100 million unique TCR beta chains across the 550 to 750 repertoires, and around 12 million of these chains were shared by at least two donors. Raw reads were error-corrected and collapsed into unique sequences by a nearest-neighbor algorithm in which closely related sequences were merged to remove PCR and sequencing errors. CDR3 sequences were aligned to IMGT reference sequences to assign V, D and J gene segments. For a sequence to be retained, at least a six-nucleotide match to both a V gene segment and a J gene segment was required. A rearrangement counted as productive if the CDR3 had no stop codons and remained in frame with V and J, and every other rearrangement counted as non-productive. CDR3 was defined by IMGT convention, running from the second conserved V-encoded cysteine to the conserved J-encoded phenylalanine. The earlier analysis of about 570 of the donors excluded any sequence lacking an unambiguous match to a single V gene segment. In an earlier analysis of approximately 550 of the donors, V segments were called functional above 56.7% productive rearrangements and were called segregating when the between-donor standard deviation exceeded 5%. A statistical classification framework was built to diagnose cytomegalovirus status from the catalog of TCR beta chain sequences. In a later analysis, TCR nucleotide sequences were compared against IMGT/GENE-DB human TR gene sequences so that V and J genes could be assigned. In a later analysis, CDR3 sequences and most-parsimonious VDJ recombination scenarios were assigned using the TCRdist pipeline. In a later analysis, each TCR beta chain was defined by its CDR3 amino acid sequence together with its V-gene family, and reads lacking a unique V-gene family were excluded. In a later analysis, approximately 590 highly shared, low-generation-probability nucleotide sequences were removed to address suspected cross-contamination and a sequencing artifact. In a later analysis, a clonal expansion index was calculated for each public chain from normalized within-repertoire ranks of inferred template counts. A later analysis computed generation probabilities with a VDJ recombination model fitted to out-of-frame rearrangements, and checked the results against IGoR. A later analysis scored TCR-TCR, TCR-HLA and TCR-CMV co-occurrence with hypergeometric tests, applying a repertoire-size bias correction to TCR pairs. In a later analysis, false discovery rates were estimated by permuting HLA or CMV assignments 20 times. In a later analysis, co-occurring TCRs were grouped using DBSCAN, and TCRdist sequence similarity was added for clustering within HLA-allele-positive subsets. Co-occurrence clustering excluded repertoires with fewer than 30,000 or more than 120,000 public chains, plus five with anomalous nucleotide sharing. TCRdb obtained this table from immuneACCESS and retained in-frame rearrangements with V and J assigned. These tables miss some clones; where compared with another copy, unresolved V genes account for less than half of the shortfall, and the remainder is unexplained. The V and J calls and clone size were taken over from that table, and D and trimming were inferred from the DNA. Recorded for this sample are 150,000 to 200,000 clones; about four fifths of them occurred a single time. Under 15% of the sample is in the top ten clones.

This clone was detected only once. Its antigen specificity is not known. No base quality values were provided; no much bigger clone lies one nucleotide off. The cohort comprised 670 or so healthy bone marrow donors. At the time of sampling, every cohort member was nominally healthy, though immune exposures that went unrecorded were likely present. The donor was CMV seronegative and belonged to the group of under 400 seronegative cohort members. Every donor gave a peripheral blood sample, and the peripheral blood mononuclear cells from that sample were used for TCR beta sequencing. Genomic DNA was extracted from the blood cell samples with the Qiagen DNeasy Blood Extraction Kit. The V end loses 4 bases and the J end loses 0 bases, and a stretch of 17 bases separates them. CDR1 is given as SGDLS and CDR2 as YYNGEE, both from the germline V gene. The CDR3 holds 16 amino acids from the cysteine to the phenylalanine. Here the CDR3 DNA is all that survives: 48 bases in frame from base 1.

The rearrangement combines TRBV9 with TRBJ2-7, and perhaps TRBD2 as D gene, on 6 matching bases. The sequence was collected from a woman in her forties or fifties in good health and CMV-seronegative. What was sequenced was PBMCs. The sequenced DNA: TGTGCCAGCAGCCCCCGCACTAGCCAGAGCTCCTACGAGCAGTACTTC. Its protein is CASSPRTSQSSYEQYF.